The rows below give T cell receptor beta chains drawn from one sample of a study of early T cells in non-severe SARS-CoV-2 infection. TCRdb re-analysed the 5' RACE reads in MiXCR, keeping a single row per CDR3 protein. Of 50,000 to 60,000 distinct CDR3 sequences in the sample, under 7.5% were seen once. Sequenced here: whole blood, sampled at baseline. The receptors derive from an adult who was a healthcare worker with PCR-confirmed SARS-CoV-2 infection or an uninfected control (not recorded which). The CDR3 runs from the conserved cysteine through the conserved F or W. Each record gives: D gene, clone size, J gene, V gene, CDR3 length, CDR3 DNA, CDR3 protein. A D gene is named only where the DNA matches it firmly. Where a row states a size, it is once, few, many or the class of an expanded clone; other rows omit it.

D gene: TRBD2; clone size: -; J gene: TRBJ2-5; V gene: TRBV5-1; CDR3 length: 14; CDR3 DNA: TGCGCCAGCAGCCCGCGGACTAGCGAAGAGACCCAGTACTTC; CDR3 protein: CASSPRTSEETQYF
D gene: -; clone size: -; J gene: TRBJ2-3; V gene: TRBV6-2/TRBV6-3; CDR3 length: 14; CDR3 DNA: TGTGCCAGCAGTTACGTGGCGAGCACAGATACGCAGTATTTT; CDR3 protein: CASSYVASTDTQYF
D gene: -; clone size: -; J gene: TRBJ1-5; V gene: TRBV12-3/TRBV12-4; CDR3 length: 13; CDR3 DNA: TGTGCCAGCAGTTTGGGGGCGGATCAGCCCCAGCATTTT; CDR3 protein: CASSLGADQPQHF
D gene: TRBD1; clone size: few; J gene: TRBJ2-7; V gene: TRBV27; CDR3 length: 13; CDR3 DNA: TGTGCCAGCGCGCTATCCGGGACAGTCGAGCAGTACTTC; CDR3 protein: CASALSGTVEQYF
D gene: -; clone size: many; J gene: TRBJ2-1; V gene: TRBV18; CDR3 length: 15; CDR3 DNA: TGTGCCAGCTCACCATTGGGGGGGGCCCGGGATGAGCAGTTCTTC; CDR3 protein: CASSPLGGARDEQFF
D gene: -; clone size: -; J gene: TRBJ1-2; V gene: TRBV14; CDR3 length: 12; CDR3 DNA: TGTGCCAGCAGCTCCGGCTTCTATGGCTACACCTTC; CDR3 protein: CASSSGFYGYTF
D gene: TRBD2; clone size: many; J gene: TRBJ2-3; V gene: TRBV7-3; CDR3 length: 15; CDR3 DNA: TGTGCCAGCAGCCCCGCTAGCGGGAGATCAGATACGCAGTATTTT; CDR3 protein: CASSPASGRSDTQYF
D gene: -; clone size: -; J gene: TRBJ1-1; V gene: TRBV20-1; CDR3 length: 16; CDR3 DNA: TGCAGTGCTAGACGGGCCGGGGCAGCTATCTATTATGAAGCTTTCTTT; CDR3 protein: CSARRAGAAIYYEAFF
D gene: -; clone size: many; J gene: TRBJ2-3; V gene: TRBV5-1; CDR3 length: 14; CDR3 DNA: TGCGCCAGCAGCTTGATCCTCGAGCGGGATACGCAGTATTTT; CDR3 protein: CASSLILERDTQYF
D gene: -; clone size: many; J gene: TRBJ1-1; V gene: TRBV7-2; CDR3 length: 14; CDR3 DNA: TGTGCCAGCAGCCCCTGGGGGAGGGGAGGGGAAGCTTTCTTT; CDR3 protein: CASSPWGRGGEAFF
D gene: -; clone size: -; J gene: TRBJ2-7; V gene: TRBV20-1; CDR3 length: 14; CDR3 DNA: TGCAGTGCTGAGGGCGGGTCTTACTCCTACGAGCAGTACTTC; CDR3 protein: CSAEGGSYSYEQYF
D gene: -; clone size: -; J gene: TRBJ2-7; V gene: TRBV7-9; CDR3 length: 14; CDR3 DNA: TGTGCCAGCAGCTTCGGACCGAGCTCCTACGAGCAGTACTTC; CDR3 protein: CASSFGPSSYEQYF
D gene: -; clone size: -; J gene: TRBJ2-7; V gene: TRBV5-5; CDR3 length: 15; CDR3 DNA: TGTGCCAGCAGCCAGCCACAGGGAATGGGCTACGAGCAGTACTTC; CDR3 protein: CASSQPQGMGYEQYF
D gene: TRBD1; clone size: many; J gene: TRBJ1-5; V gene: TRBV10-1; CDR3 length: 14; CDR3 DNA: TGCGCCAGCAAAGGACAGGGGTGGAATCAGCCCCAGCATTTT; CDR3 protein: CASKGQGWNQPQHF
D gene: TRBD2; clone size: few; J gene: TRBJ2-1; V gene: TRBV7-2; CDR3 length: 15; CDR3 DNA: TGTGCCAGCAGCCCCGGGACTAGCACGTACAATGAGCAGTTCTTC; CDR3 protein: CASSPGTSTYNEQFF
D gene: -; clone size: -; J gene: TRBJ1-6; V gene: TRBV28; CDR3 length: 15; CDR3 DNA: TGTGCCAGCAGTCCATCCGGGGGGGTCCATTCACCCCTCCACTTT; CDR3 protein: CASSPSGGVHSPLHF
D gene: -; clone size: many; J gene: TRBJ2-5; V gene: TRBV5-5; CDR3 length: 13; CDR3 DNA: TGTGCCAGCAGCTTGTCGGGGGAACAGACCCAGTACTTC; CDR3 protein: CASSLSGEQTQYF
D gene: -; clone size: -; J gene: TRBJ1-3; V gene: TRBV28; CDR3 length: 14; CDR3 DNA: TGTGCCAGCAGTTTAGTGGTCTCTGGAAACACCATATATTTT; CDR3 protein: CASSLVVSGNTIYF
D gene: -; clone size: many; J gene: TRBJ2-5; V gene: TRBV7-7; CDR3 length: 15; CDR3 DNA: TGTGCTAGCGGCCCGACTGGAGCCGGGCAAGAGACCCAGTACTTC; CDR3 protein: CASGPTGAGQETQYF
D gene: -; clone size: -; J gene: TRBJ1-4; V gene: TRBV7-6; CDR3 length: 15; CDR3 DNA: TGTGCCAGCAGCTTAGACACGGGACGGAATGAAAAACTGTTTTTT; CDR3 protein: CASSLDTGRNEKLFF
D gene: -; clone size: -; J gene: TRBJ1-2; V gene: TRBV19; CDR3 length: 12; CDR3 DNA: TGTGCCAGTAGTACCGCCCTCTATGGCTACACCTTC; CDR3 protein: CASSTALYGYTF
D gene: -; clone size: -; J gene: TRBJ2-5; V gene: TRBV7-2; CDR3 length: 15; CDR3 DNA: TGTGCCAGCAGCCCTGTGGCCGTAGGACAAGAGACCCAGTACTTC; CDR3 protein: CASSPVAVGQETQYF
D gene: TRBD2; clone size: few; J gene: TRBJ2-7; V gene: TRBV7-9; CDR3 length: 13; CDR3 DNA: TGTGCCAGCAGCTGGGCGGGGGAGGACGAGCAGTACTTC; CDR3 protein: CASSWAGEDEQYF
D gene: -; clone size: -; J gene: TRBJ1-1; V gene: TRBV5-1; CDR3 length: 14; CDR3 DNA: TGCGCCAGCAGCCCGGACACGTCTGGTACTGAAGCTTTCTTT; CDR3 protein: CASSPDTSGTEAFF
D gene: TRBD1; clone size: many; J gene: TRBJ2-1; V gene: TRBV11-2; CDR3 length: 16; CDR3 DNA: TGTGCCAGCAGCTTCGGGACAGCGGCGGGTTACAATGAGCAGTTCTTC; CDR3 protein: CASSFGTAAGYNEQFF